This T cell receptor beta chain was captured by sequencing in a study of blood T cell repertoires in COVID-19. Turning to the study itself: COVID-19 samples collected from the United States, Italy and Spain covered acute and convalescent phases. Sources were T cells, B-cell-depleted T cells, or PBMCs; the material itself was cDNA or gDNA.

Source study methods: Scientists estimated how many nucleated cells there were by amplifying reference gene primers. Here immunoSEQ multiplex PCR was the method, and the copy in TCRdb shows in-frame clones only, minus some. V, J and clone size derive from that table, while D and trimming were established from the DNA sequence. The repertoire has fewer than 300,000 clones, around 82% of them found once; the top ten carry 7.5% to 9%. Germline values: CDR1 WSHSY, CDR2 SAAADI. Trimming shortened V by 6 bases and J by 5 bases, and 20 bases separated the two germline ends. The CDR3 extends over 16 amino acids.

Sequencing was performed on peripheral blood. The source of this sequence is a human donor in a cohort sampled during active COVID-19. This chain joins TRBV10-2 and TRBJ2-1; D gene unclear. CDR3 region: CASSPVGSSINNEQFF. The CDR3 region has the DNA TGCGCCAGCAGCCCCGTTGGTAGCAGCATAAACAATGAGCAGTTCTTC.